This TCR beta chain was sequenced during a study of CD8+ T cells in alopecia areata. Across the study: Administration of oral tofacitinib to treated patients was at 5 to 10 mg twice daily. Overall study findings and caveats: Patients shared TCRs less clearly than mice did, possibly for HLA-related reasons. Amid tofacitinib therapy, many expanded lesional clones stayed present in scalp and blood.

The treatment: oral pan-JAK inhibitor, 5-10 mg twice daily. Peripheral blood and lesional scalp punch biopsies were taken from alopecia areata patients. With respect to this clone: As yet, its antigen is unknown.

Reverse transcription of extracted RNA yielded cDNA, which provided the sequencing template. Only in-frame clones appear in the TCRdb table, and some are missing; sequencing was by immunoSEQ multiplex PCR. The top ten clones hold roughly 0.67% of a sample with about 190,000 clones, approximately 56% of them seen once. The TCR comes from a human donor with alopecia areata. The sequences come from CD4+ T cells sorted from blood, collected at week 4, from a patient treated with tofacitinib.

DNA of the CDR3: TGTGCCAGACCCCCCGTCAAAAGGCCCTACGAGCAGTACTTC. It codes for CARPPVKRPYEQYF. This chain joins TRBV9 and TRBJ2-7; no clear D. This CDR3 comprises 14 residues. Trimming stripped 8 bases from V and 2 bases from J, with 17 bases between. The germline V gene encodes CDR1 SGDLS and CDR2 YYNGEE.